These 30 T cell receptor beta chains were all obtained from the same sample, sequenced in a study of shared clonotypes between healthy human individuals (dated by TCRdb to 2020 to 2022). Libraries were built with the immunoSEQ multiplex PCR assay. TCRdb took this table from immuneACCESS and kept in-frame rearrangements with V and J called. Such tables lack part of the clones; where checked against another copy, unresolved V genes explain under half of the gap, and the rest is unexplained. Recorded for this sample are about 2.3 million clones; 85% to 95% of them occurred a single time. The top ten constitute approximately 0.39% of the sample. Sample: naive CD4+ T cells from PBMCs. What the cell subset or site label conveys for this sample: CD45RA+ positively selected. The receptors were sampled from a man between 18 and 29 years old in good health. Some clones in this sample may be carry-over from other donors' samples.

This chain connects TRBV7-9 to TRBJ2-7, with 7 bases fitting TRBD2. This CDR3 is 14 amino acids long. From germline, CDR1 is SEHNR and CDR2 FQNEAQ (reference sequence). The J segment lost 5 bases and the V segment lost 0 bases, leaving 4 bases of the junction unmatched. Here the CDR3 DNA reads TGTGCCAGCAGCTTAGCGGGAGGGCCTAACGAGCAGTACTTC. It is translated as CASSLAGGPNEQYF.

Comment on this clone: In the same sample, other DNA sequences code for this CDR3. This rearrangement joins TRBV6-6 to TRBJ2-7; D not certain. Trimming took off 6 bases at V and 3 bases at J, with 6 bases between the two ends. Germline V gene lookup returns CDR1 MNHNY and CDR2 SVGAGI (reference sequence). The CDR3 runs 11 residues. The chain's CDR3 is CASSRNYEQYF. In DNA form, the CDR3 reads TGTGCCAGCAGCCGGAACTACGAGCAGTACTTC.

The chain is built from TRBV4-2 and TRBJ1-2; 10 bases match TRBD1. Germline-derived CDR1 and CDR2 are LGHNA and YNFKEQ. V lost 1 base, J lost 6 bases, and 5 bases stayed unmatched. The CDR3 spans 15 residues. This CDR3 reads CASSQAQTGGDGYTF. As DNA, the CDR3 is TGTGCCAGCAGCCAAGCGCAGACAGGGGGCGATGGCTACACCTTC.

The chain links TRBV5-1 to TRBJ2-3; D remains unclear. The CDR3 loop spans 15 amino acids. Germline V CDR1 and CDR2: SGHRS, YFSETQ. Trimming pared 0 bases from V and 4 bases from J, leaving 12 bases between. In nucleotides, the CDR3 is TGCGCCAGCAGCTTGGTGGTCCAGCAGCCAGATACGCAGTATTTT. It translates to CASSLVVQQPDTQYF.

The rearrangement joins TRBV4-1 to TRBJ2-1, with D perhaps being TRBD1 or TRBD2 (5 bases each). CDR1 is MGHRA, CDR2 YSYEKL, per germline. V was trimmed by 4 bases and J by 5 bases, leaving 9 bases between them. The CDR3 contains 13 residues. DNA for the CDR3: TGCGCCAGCAGCCGACGGGACGACAATGAGCAGTTCTTC. Its translation is CASSRRDDNEQFF.

The rearrangement joins TRBV6-1 to TRBJ2-3; D is possibly TRBD2 (5 bases). Germline V lookup: CDR1 MNHNS, CDR2 SASEGT. There are 14 residues in the CDR3. V was trimmed by 4 bases and J by 2 bases, leaving 10 bases between them. The CDR3 nucleotides are TGTGCCAGCAGTGCTTGGGAGAACACAGATACGCAGTATTTT. This encodes CASSAWENTDTQYF.

The chain combines TRBV6-4 with TRBJ1-5; no firm D call. The length of the CDR3 is 14 residues. CDR1 MRHNA and CDR2 SNTAGT come from the germline V gene. With 0 bases removed from V and 6 bases from J, the gap between germline ends came to 9 bases. CDR3 coding DNA: TGTGCCAGCAGTGACTCTGAACCGTCTCAGCCCCAGCATTTT. Its protein product is CASSDSEPSQPQHF.

This clone turned up a few times. The chain employs TRBV18 and TRBJ1-1, with D unclear. CDR1 and CDR2 (germline): KGHSH, LQKENI. This CDR3 is built from 14 residues. Trimming removed 3 bases at V and 3 bases at J, with 11 bases between. The CDR3 coding sequence is TGTGCCAGCTCACCCGACTACGGGTACACTGAAGCTTTCTTT. It encodes CASSPDYGYTEAFF.

This chain joins TRBV18 and TRBJ1-2; no reliable D call. The CDR3 consists of 16 residues. Trimming removed 0 bases from V and 2 bases from J, with 13 bases in between. Germline V gene data show CDR1 as KGHSH and CDR2 as LQKENI. CDR3 nucleotides: TGTGCCAGCTCACCACCGAACGGTTATACAAACTATGGCTACACCTTC. As protein: CASSPPNGYTNYGYTF.

CDR3 in amino acids: CATSGGLEGEQFF. The CDR3 coding sequence is TGTGCCACCAGCGGGGGACTCGAAGGAGAGCAGTTCTTC. The gene calls are TRBV15 and TRBJ2-1, with TRBD2 as a possible D gene (6 bases). The CDR3 contains 13 residues. V was cut by 5 bases and J by 10 bases, with 15 bases left in between. Germline V CDR1 and CDR2: LNHNV, YYDKDF (reference sequence). The full variable domain, with the rest looked up from reference TRBV15 and TRBJ2-1, is DAMVIQNPRYQVTQFGKPVTLSCSQTLNHNVMYWYQQKSSQAPKLLFHYYDKDFNNEADTPDNFQSRRPNTSFCFLDIRSPGLGDTAMYLCATSGGLEGEQFFGPGTRLTVL.

The chain carries TRBV19 and TRBJ1-1, with D tentatively TRBD1 (5 bases). V was pared by 5 bases and J by 2 bases, with 15 bases between. CDR1 LNHDA and CDR2 SQIVND come from the germline V gene (reference sequence). This CDR3 is 15 amino acids long. The CDR3 nucleotides read TGTGCCAGTAGTCAACCCGGGGGGATAAACACTGAAGCTTTCTTT. Protein sequence: CASSQPGGINTEAFF.

This chain joins TRBV15 and TRBJ1-3; perhaps TRBD1 as D (5 bases). The germline V gene encodes CDR1 LNHNV and CDR2 YYDKDF (reference sequence). V lost 0 bases, J lost 0 bases, and 18 bases lay in between. CDR3 length: 19 residues. The DNA for the CDR3 is TGTGCCACCAGCAGAGATCTTTTACGGGGCGGCCGCTCTGGAAACACCATATATTTT. Its translation is CATSRDLLRGGRSGNTIYF.

The chain couples TRBV5-6 to TRBJ2-7; possibly TRBD1 for D (6 bases). Germline CDR1 SGHDT, CDR2 YYEEEE. This CDR3 has 13 residues. V lost 6 bases and J lost 6, with 16 bases in between. CDR3 in amino acids: CASIRIQGSEQYF. The CDR3 DNA is TGTGCCAGCATCAGAATACAGGGAAGCGAGCAGTACTTC.

The V gene is TRBV7-2, the J gene TRBJ1-4, with 9 bases matching TRBD1. V gave up 5 bases and J gave up 1 base; unmatched junction bases: 2. In germline, CDR1 is SGHTA, CDR2 FQGNSA. The CDR3 has 15 residues. The DNA of the CDR3 is TGTGCCAGCAGCAGACAGGGGGGAACTAATGAAAAACTGTTTTTT. Encoded protein: CASSRQGGTNEKLFF.

The chain is built from TRBV19 and TRBJ2-3; 14 bases map to TRBD2. The trim removed 3 bases at V and 0 bases at J, leaving 8 bases unmatched. This CDR3 has 19 residues. Germline V gene sequence: CDR1 LNHDA, CDR2 SQIVND (reference sequence). The CDR3 DNA is TGTGCCAGTAGTATGGCCGGGACTAGCGGGAGCTCTAGCACAGATACGCAGTATTTT. Residues: CASSMAGTSGSSSTDTQYF.

This chain links TRBV7-9 with TRBJ2-1; 7 bases map to TRBD2. CDR3 size: 19 residues. Per the germline V gene, CDR1 is SEHNR and CDR2 is FQNEAQ (reference sequence). Trimming at V came to 5 bases and at J to 1 base, leaving 17 bases not matched to a gene. CDR3 sequence reads: CASSPAAGVSFGSYNEQFF. The CDR3 coding sequence is TGTGCCAGCAGCCCAGCTGCGGGAGTGTCTTTTGGGTCCTACAATGAGCAGTTCTTC.

The rearrangement links TRBV5-1 to TRBJ2-7; 9 nucleotides line up with TRBD1. The J segment lost 6 bases and the V segment lost 4 bases, leaving 8 bases of the junction unmatched. The CDR3 has 14 amino acids. Per germline, CDR1 SGHRS and CDR2 YFSETQ. The CDR3: CASSPGQGRGEQYF. In nucleotides, the CDR3 is TGCGCCAGCAGCCCGGGACAGGGCAGGGGCGAGCAGTACTTC.

The chain recombines TRBV5-1 with TRBJ1-2, with 9 bases identical to TRBD1. The length of the CDR3 is 14 residues. J gave up 4 bases and V 4 bases, and 5 bases lay outside the gene matches. From germline, CDR1 is SGHRS and CDR2 YFSETQ. CDR3 loop: CASSAGTGPYGYTF. The CDR3 DNA sequence: TGCGCCAGCAGCGCCGGGACAGGGCCCTATGGCTACACCTTC.

This clone was seen a single time. The rearrangement uses TRBV7-8 and TRBJ2-7, with TRBD2 as a possible D gene (6 bases). Germline V gene data show CDR1 as SGHVS and CDR2 as FQNEAQ. CDR3 length: 17 amino acids. Trimming left V 2 bases short and J 0 bases short, with 17 bases between. This CDR3 reads CASSLPTSGDTSYEQYF. CDR3 bases: TGTGCCAGCAGCTTACCGACCTCGGGGGATACCTCCTACGAGCAGTACTTC.

The chain is built from TRBV5-1 and TRBJ2-6, with D unresolved. Germline V gene sequence: CDR1 SGHRS, CDR2 YFSETQ. V lost 0 bases, J lost 0 bases, and 10 bases lay in between. The CDR3 totals 17 residues. The CDR3 DNA reads as TGCGCCAGCAGCTTGGTTGGCGGCAGCTCTGGGGCCAACGTCCTGACTTTC. Protein: CASSLVGGSSGANVLTF.

The V call is TRBV9, the J call TRBJ2-1; 7 bases line up with TRBD2. The CDR3 covers 21 residues. Germline CDR1 and CDR2: SGDLS and YYNGEE. V dropped 4 bases and J dropped 0; count of bases not matched to a gene: 22. The CDR3, as DNA: TGTGCCAGCAGCCCAAAAATCTCCCTAGCGGAATCATCAAGCTCCTACAATGAGCAGTTCTTC. This gives the protein CASSPKISLAESSSSYNEQFF.

Here the CDR3 DNA reads TGTGCCTGGGGGACAGGGAGCTCTGGAAACACCATATATTTT. Translating it yields CAWGTGSSGNTIYF. The genes are TRBV30 and TRBJ1-3, with 9 bases matching TRBD1. The CDR3 runs 14 residues. The ends lost 5 bases at V and 0 bases at J; junction bases unmatched: 2. Germline V gene data show CDR1 as GTSNPN and CDR2 as SVGIG (reference sequence).

The chain employs TRBV21-1 and TRBJ1-2; TRBD1 reflects the table's D call only, with no check against the DNA. TRBV21-1 is described as a pseudogene. This CDR3 comprises 16 residues. The CDR3 here is CASSQGVGSTNYGYTF. The CDR3 DNA sequence: TGTGCCAGCTCCCAAGGGGTCGGGTCGACCAACTATGGCTACACCTTC.

As regards this clone: An end of the junction differs from the germline gene, which may be a read error. This chain joins TRBV5-1 and TRBJ2-6; D might be TRBD2 (5 bases). From germline, CDR1 is SGHRS and CDR2 YFSETQ. The CDR3 is 16 amino acids. The CDR3: CATSGTATSGANVLTF. CDR3 DNA sequence: TGCGCCACCAGCGGAACAGCAACCTCTGGGGCCAACGTCCTGACTTTC. The full variable domain, completed using reference TRBV5-1 and TRBJ2-6, is KAGVTQTPRYLIKTRGQQVTLSCSPISGHRSVSWYQQTPGQGLQFLFEYFSETQRNKGNFPGRFSGRQFSNSRSEMNVSTLELGDSALYLCATSGTATSGANVLTFGAGSRLTVL.

This rearrangement joins TRBV5-1 to TRBJ1-4; D possibly corresponds to TRBD1 (5 bases). The CDR3 is 18 amino acids. V was trimmed by 3 bases and J by 1 base, leaving 19 bases between them. Germline V CDR1 and CDR2: SGHRS, YFSETQ. CDR3 bases: TGCGCCAGCAGCTCAAGCCGCCGCAGGGAGGGAACTAATGAAAAACTGTTTTTT. The encoded protein is CASSSSRRREGTNEKLFF.

This chain links TRBV7-9 with TRBJ1-4; D unclear. Trimming cost V 5 bases and J 13 bases, with 14 bases left between them. CDR3 length: 12 residues. Germline CDR1 and CDR2: SEHNR and FQNEAQ (reference sequence). Here the CDR3 reads CASSDFLAGLFF. DNA for the CDR3: TGTGCCAGCAGCGATTTCCTGGCGGGACTGTTTTTT. Full variable domain (missing parts from reference TRBV7-9 and TRBJ1-4): DTGVSQNPRHKITKRGQNVTFRCDPISEHNRLYWYRQTLGQGPEFLTYFQNEAQLEKSRLLSDRFSAERPKGSFSTLEIQRTEQGDSAMYLCASSDFLAGLFFGSGTQLSVL.

The genes are TRBV7-3 and TRBJ2-5; TRBD1 matches at 7 bases. The V and J ends lost 5 bases and 3 bases, in that order; junction bases with no gene match: 6. Germline V lookup: CDR1 SGHTA, CDR2 FQGTGA. This CDR3 spans 14 amino acids. The DNA for the CDR3 is TGTGCCAGCAGCCCCTTCGGGACAGAAGAGACCCAGTACTTC. It specifies CASSPFGTEETQYF.

The rearrangement joins TRBV27 to TRBJ2-7; D possibly corresponds to TRBD2 (6 bases). V lost 6 bases to trimming and J lost 2 bases, with 17 bases between them. Germline loops: CDR1 MNHEY, CDR2 SMNVEV (reference sequence). The CDR3 runs to 15 residues. The CDR3 loop reads CASRPTGTETYEQYF. CDR3 DNA: TGTGCCAGCAGACCAACCGGGACTGAAACCTACGAGCAGTACTTC.

V gene TRBV27 combines with J gene TRBJ1-5, with a weak D call TRBD1 (6 bases). Trimming removed 5 bases at V and 5 bases at J, with 13 bases between. This CDR3 spans 14 amino acids. Germline CDR1 MNHEY, CDR2 SMNVEV (reference sequence). CDR3 in DNA: TGTGCCAGCAGTATCAACAGGGACTATCAGCCCCAGCATTTT. It yields the protein CASSINRDYQPQHF.

The CDR3 DNA reads TGTGCCATCAGTGAGTCTGGGGGACCAGATACGCAGTATTTT. Protein sequence: CAISESGGPDTQYF. The rearrangement joins TRBV10-3 to TRBJ2-3; possibly TRBD1 or TRBD2 for D (5 bases each). V lost 0 bases and J 4 bases, leaving 8 bases between the germline ends. Germline V CDR1 and CDR2: ENHRY, SYGVKD. The CDR3 contains 14 residues.